This TCR beta chain was sequenced in a study of cytomegalovirus exposure and HLA in healthy donors. At the level of the study: An early release of data contained about 85 million unique TCRs, which came from HLA-typed donors. The study, taken as a whole, reports: A later analysis reportedly found that, within productive TCRs, an Asian-associated ancestry cluster had fewer N-insertions than the mean observed across the approximately 700 donors.

Researchers ran the PCR with 60 Vbeta and 13 Jbeta primers. Method: immunoSEQ multiplex PCR; TCRdb's copy keeps in-frame clones and lacks some. This sample carries about 200,000 clones, about 88% of them seen once, and the ten largest clones take roughly 0.33%. The CDR3 spans 14 residues. The germline V gene has CDR1 MNHEY and CDR2 SVGAGI. V lost 7 bases and J lost 5; bases outside the gene matches: 2. Comment on this clone: The antigen remains undetermined.

The chain joins TRBV6-5 to TRBJ2-1, with 13 bases that match TRBD2. The sequence derives from a woman aged 25 to 39 in good health and CMV-seronegative. Sequenced: PBMCs. CDR3 nucleotide sequence: TGTGCCAGCATCGGACTAGCGGGGGACAATGAGCAGTTCTTC. This translates into CASIGLAGDNEQFF.